Below, 20 T cell receptor beta chains from the same sample are listed, as sequenced in a study of T cell responses to AZD1222 COVID-19 vaccine (dated by TCRdb to the early 2020s). The sample's time point label is to be understood as: about 28 days (+/-7) after the second vaccine dose. Library preparation used the immunoSEQ multiplex PCR assay. In TCRdb, the immuneACCESS table is reduced to in-frame sequences with V and J assigned. These tables do not hold every clone; where another copy was compared, an unresolved V gene accounts for under half, and the others remain unexplained. This sample gives approximately 120,000 clones in total; more than 80% of them show up just once. The ten largest clones capture roughly 4.4% of the sample. The sequencing used peripheral blood, collected 28 days after the second AZD1222 dose. The origin of the receptors is an adult who received the AZD1222 COVID-19 vaccine.

Here the CDR3 reads CASSQNLEGLDYGYTF. DNA for the CDR3: TGTGCCAGCAGCCAAAATCTAGAGGGGTTGGACTATGGCTACACCTTC. The chain uses TRBV3-1 (or the pseudogene TRBV3-2) and TRBJ1-2; TRBD1 is a possible D gene (5 bases). V dropped 2 bases and J dropped 3 bases, with 16 bases sitting between them. Germline V gene data show CDR1 as LGHDT and CDR2 as YNNKEL (reference sequence). The CDR3 contains 16 residues.

The chain joins TRBV6-2 or TRBV6-3 to TRBJ2-5; either TRBD1 or TRBD2 may supply D (5 bases each). Trimming stripped 6 bases from V and 9 bases from J, with 8 bases between. Germline V gives CDR1 MNHEY, CDR2 SVGEGT. The CDR3 has 10 residues. The CDR3 reads CASSWDPQYF. The CDR3 nucleotides are TGTGCCAGCAGCTGGGACCCCCAGTACTTC.

This rearrangement joins TRBV6-1 to TRBJ1-1; D gene uncertain. V was trimmed by 3 bases and J by 1 base, leaving 9 bases between them. The germline V gene encodes CDR1 MNHNS and CDR2 SASEGT. The CDR3 spans 14 residues. CDR3 in amino acids: CASSDHQGNTEAFF. DNA of the CDR3: TGTGCCAGCAGTGATCACCAAGGGAACACTGAAGCTTTCTTT.

This rearrangement joins TRBV10-3 to TRBJ2-1, with D perhaps matching TRBD1 or TRBD2 (5 bases each). CDR1 and CDR2 (germline): ENHRY, SYGVKD. Deletions cut 11 bases from V and 1 base from J, with 15 bases between. The CDR3 length is 14 residues. CDR3 region: CAVVAGRSYNEQFF. The CDR3 nucleotides are TGTGCCGTCGTCGCAGGGAGATCCTACAATGAGCAGTTCTTC.

The chain links TRBV4-2 to TRBJ2-6; 7 nucleotides match TRBD1. This CDR3 is 19 amino acids long. With V trimmed by 3 bases and J by 2 bases, 13 bases remained unmatched. The germline V gene encodes CDR1 LGHNA and CDR2 YNFKEQ. The CDR3 DNA sequence: TGTGCCAGCAGCCAGGCTGGACAGGCGTCGCCAACTGGGGCCAACGTCCTGACTTTC. Translated: CASSQAGQASPTGANVLTF.

The genes are TRBV15 and TRBJ2-1, with 8 bases lining up with TRBD1. The CDR3 totals 18 residues. V lost 0 bases and J lost 7; bases outside the gene matches: 14. Germline V CDR1 and CDR2: LNHNV, YYDKDF (reference sequence). CDR3 DNA sequence: TGTGCCACCAGCAGAGAAACCGCGACAGGGGCATTTTGGAATGAGCAGTTCTTC. It specifies CATSRETATGAFWNEQFF.

In this sample, this clone turned up once. The V call is TRBV3-1 (or the pseudogene TRBV3-2), the J call TRBJ1-2; 7 nucleotides align to TRBD1. This CDR3 is built from 16 residues. Germline V gene data show CDR1 as LGHDT and CDR2 as YNNKEL (reference sequence). Trimming at V came to 4 bases and at J to 7 bases, leaving 15 bases not matched to a gene. CDR3 nucleotides: TGTGCCAGCAGCCGACATACAGGGGAGCGAGCGGGTGGCTACACCTTC. Its translation is CASSRHTGERAGGYTF.

The chain has TRBV12-3 or TRBV12-4 and TRBJ1-4; TRBD1 agrees at 7 bases. Trimming at V came to 8 bases and at J to 8 bases, leaving 8 bases not matched to a gene. The CDR3 consists of 13 residues. CDR3 nucleotide sequence: TGTGCCAGCCGCAGGACAGGAGACGAAAAACTGTTTTTT. It is translated as CASRRTGDEKLFF.

The rearrangement joins TRBV5-1 to TRBJ2-3, with a weak D call TRBD2 (6 bases). V lost 0 bases, J lost 4 bases, and 12 bases lay in between. This CDR3 is 15 amino acids long. Germline V gene lookup returns CDR1 SGHRS and CDR2 YFSETQ. CDR3 region: CASSLDGREADTQYF. CDR3 sequence (DNA): TGCGCCAGCAGCTTGGACGGCAGGGAGGCAGATACGCAGTATTTT.

This chain links TRBV30 with TRBJ1-1; D ambiguous. This CDR3 is 12 amino acids long. The V and J ends lost 1 base and 1 base respectively, with 4 bases between them. Germline-derived CDR1 and CDR2 are GTSNPN and SVGIG (reference sequence). The CDR3 region has the DNA TGTGCCTGGAGTGCAGGGAACACTGAAGCTTTCTTT. This translates into CAWSAGNTEAFF. The full variable domain, completed using reference TRBV30 and TRBJ1-1, is SQTIHQWPATLVQPVGSPLSLECTVEGTSNPNLYWYRQAAGRGLQLLFYSVGIGQISSEVPQNLSASRPQDRQFILSSKKLLLSDSGFYLCAWSAGNTEAFFGQGTRLTVV.

The gene calls are TRBV28 and TRBJ1-5; D possibly corresponds to TRBD1 (6 bases). Germline V lookup: CDR1 MDHEN, CDR2 SYDVKM. The CDR3 runs to 15 residues. The V end lost 8 bases, the J end lost 1 base, and 15 bases lay between the germline ends. The CDR3 reads CASLRGGRSNQPQHF. The CDR3 DNA is TGTGCCAGCTTACGAGGGGGTCGGAGCAATCAGCCCCAGCATTTT.

Only one count was recorded for this clone. The chain couples TRBV6-5 to TRBJ1-3; 10 nucleotides agree with TRBD1. The CDR3 is 15 amino acids. Germline trimming cut 4 bases from V and 11 bases from J; bases unmatched to any gene: 11. Germline CDR1 reads MNHEY; CDR2 reads SVGAGI. CDR3 residues: CASSSKTGGVSAIYF. The CDR3 bases are TGTGCCAGCAGTTCAAAGACAGGGGGCGTTTCGGCCATATATTTT.

The chain uses TRBV30 and TRBJ1-2, with D hard to call. Germline assignment: CDR1 GTSNPN and CDR2 SVGIG (reference sequence). Deletions cut 1 base from V and 8 bases from J, with 5 bases between. CDR3 length: 10 amino acids. Written as DNA, the CDR3 is TGTGCCTGGAGTGACGTCGGCTACACCTTC. Translation gives CAWSDVGYTF.

The chain carries TRBV28 and TRBJ1-5; 11 bases fit TRBD1. CDR3 length: 17 residues. V shed 2 bases, J shed 2 bases, and the junction held 5 bases outside the gene matches. Germline CDR1 reads MDHEN; CDR2 reads SYDVKM. The CDR3 here is CASSLRDRGVGNQPQHF. The CDR3 region has the DNA TGTGCCAGCAGTTTACGGGACAGGGGGGTTGGCAATCAGCCCCAGCATTTT.

The rearrangement links TRBV30 to TRBJ1-4; unclear D gene. Trimming shortened V by 4 bases and J by 0 bases, and 9 bases separated the two germline ends. Germline assignment: CDR1 GTSNPN and CDR2 SVGIG (reference sequence). This CDR3 region has 14 residues. The DNA for the CDR3 is TGTGCCTGGACCGGGAAAACAACTAATGAAAAACTGTTTTTT. As protein: CAWTGKTTNEKLFF.

This clone was observed a handful of times. The chain couples TRBV6-2 or TRBV6-3 to TRBJ2-2; D call uncertain. V was pared by 2 bases and J by 0 bases, with 19 bases between. This CDR3 region has 19 residues. Germline loops: CDR1 MNHEY, CDR2 SVGEGT. The CDR3 reads CASSYGVRLGESNTGELFF. The CDR3 DNA is TGTGCCAGCAGTTACGGTGTACGGTTGGGCGAGTCGAACACCGGGGAGCTGTTTTTT.

Here the CDR3 DNA reads TGTGCCAGCAGACACAGGGACAGCCATAATGAAAAACTGTTTTTT. Translation gives CASRHRDSHNEKLFF. The genes are TRBV3-1 (or the pseudogene TRBV3-2) and TRBJ1-4; 7 nucleotides agree with TRBD1. The CDR3 has 15 residues. Germline V gene lookup returns CDR1 LGHDT and CDR2 YNNKEL (reference sequence). V lost 6 bases, J lost 4 bases, and 8 bases stayed unmatched.

The CDR3 sequence: CASSQDPAASLIEQYF. Here the CDR3 DNA reads TGCGCCAGCAGCCAAGATCCCGCAGCCTCCCTTATCGAGCAGTACTTC. The chain links TRBV4-1 to TRBJ2-7; D uncertain. This CDR3 is built from 16 residues. The germline gives CDR1 MGHRA, CDR2 YSYEKL. V lost 0 bases to trimming and J lost 6 bases, with 18 bases between them.

This chain uses TRBV7-8 with TRBJ1-1; TRBD1 is a possible D gene (6 bases). Trimming left V 5 bases short and J 0 bases short, with 19 bases between. The CDR3 consists of 17 residues. CDR1 is SGHVS, CDR2 FQNEAQ, per germline. The CDR3 nucleotides are TGTGCCAGCAGCCAATCAGGGGTTGGTTTAGTGAACACTGAAGCTTTCTTT. It specifies CASSQSGVGLVNTEAFF.

This clone was seen a handful of times. This CDR3 reads CASSAWDRTKETQYF. The CDR3 coding sequence is TGTGCCAGCAGCGCCTGGGACAGAACTAAAGAGACCCAGTACTTC. The chain recombines TRBV9 with TRBJ2-5; 7 nucleotides match TRBD1. V lost 3 bases and J lost 3; bases outside the gene matches: 8. The CDR3 sequence is 15 residues long. The germline V gene encodes CDR1 SGDLS and CDR2 YYNGEE. The complete variable domain, with remaining parts taken from reference TRBV9 and TRBJ2-5, reads DSGVTQTPKHLITATGQRVTLRCSPRSGDLSVYWYQQSLDQGLQFLIQYYNGEERAKGNILERFSAQQFPDLHSELNLSSLELGDSALYFCASSAWDRTKETQYFGPGTRLLVL.